What follows are 23 T cell receptor beta chains derived from one specimen sequenced in a study of tissue T cells after allogeneic stem cell transplantation. The time point is: mouse harvest day 7 after allogeneic transplant. Tail vein injection delivered 10^7 T-cell-depleted bone marrow cells and 10^6 splenic CD5+ T cells. Sequenced by immunoSEQ multiplex PCR; TCRdb stores in-frame clones only, minus some. The table shows thousands of clones, with around 50% occurring only once. Sequencing was done on a sample of gut tissue. The source is a female BALB/c mouse given C57BL/6 T cells with graft-versus-host disease after an allogeneic hematopoietic cell transplant.

On this clone: Each gene name is a mouse one. Sequencing ends 1 residue short of the CDR3 end; the germline J gene provides the rest. The chain couples TRBV23 to TRBJ2-1; the table's D gene call, TRBD2, was not cross checked with the DNA. This CDR3 has 15 residues. Per the germline V gene, CDR1 is KGHTA and CDR2 is FQNQQP. This CDR3 is CSSSSGTGGYAEQFF. CDR3 DNA (partial): TGCTCCAGCAGTTCCGGGACTGGGGGCTATGCTGAGCAGTTC. Together with reference TRBV23 and TRBJ2-1, the CDR3 gives the full variable domain: DAAVTQKPRYLIKMKGQEAEMKCIPEKGHTAVFWYQQKQSKELKFLIYFQNQQPLDQIDMVKERFSAVCPSSSLCSLGIRTCEAEDSALYLCSSSSGTGGYAEQFFGPGTRLTVL.

This clone ranks as medium-sized. Gene names follow the mouse nomenclature. The read finishes 1 residue shy of the CDR3 end, and the germline J gene is used to complete it. The sample carries other DNA sequences with the same CDR3. The rearrangement links TRBV26 to TRBJ2-7, with 8 bases identical to TRBD1. Germline CDR1 and CDR2: KGHPV and FQNQEV (reference sequence). With 6 bases clipped from V and 4 bases from J, the junction kept 2 bases outside the gene matches. The CDR3 contains 12 residues. CDR3 amino acids: CASSRTGYEQYF. The CDR3 DNA, read in part, is TGTGCCAGCAGCCGGACAGGGTATGAACAGTAC.

Details on this clone: Any gene name here is a mouse gene name. The CDR3 is cut off 1 residue early in the read; its end comes from the germline J gene. This rearrangement joins TRBV12-1 to TRBJ2-3; D not resolved. The CDR3 consists of 12 residues. Germline CDR1 and CDR2: SGHSN and HYEKVE. The ends were cut back, 4 bases at V and 2 bases at J, with 6 bases in the middle. CDR3 DNA, as far as it was read: TGTGCCAGCTCCCTCAATGCAGAAACGCTGTAT. Protein: CASSLNAETLY. The full CDR3 sequence reads CASSLNAETLYF.

This clone is labeled medium-sized (0.01 to 0.1%). Gene labels here are mouse ones. The CDR3 extends 1 residue past the end of the read, so its final part is completed from the germline J gene. This chain uses TRBV1 with TRBJ2-1; tentative D call: TRBD1 (5 bases). Germline CDR1 is NSQYPW and CDR2 is LRSPGD (reference sequence). The CDR3 is 15 amino acids. Trimming pared 4 bases from V and 2 bases from J, leaving 12 bases between. CDR3 sequence reads: CTCSVSVTDYAEQFF. The part of the CDR3 DNA that was read is TGCACCTGCAGTGTTTCCGTGACAGACTATGCTGAGCAGTTC.

For this clone: Germline and genes: mouse. CDR3 amino acids: CASSSRGTEVFF. CDR3 DNA (partial): TGTGCCAGCAGCTCTAGGGGTACAGAAGTCTTC. The chain joins TRBV3 to TRBJ1-1; perhaps TRBD1 as D (5 bases). The CDR3 end falls 1 residue outside the read, so it is completed with the germline J gene. There are 12 residues in the CDR3. Germline CDR1 SNHLY, CDR2 FYNGKV (reference sequence). Trimming removed 4 bases from V and 5 bases from J, with 8 bases in between.

Comment on this clone: The gene symbols are mouse symbols. The missing CDR3 end, 1 residue past where the read stops, is filled in from the germline J gene. The V gene is TRBV16, the J gene TRBJ2-5, with TRBD1 as a possible D gene (6 bases). The CDR3 runs to 14 residues. The germline V and J ends were trimmed by 5 bases and 2 bases, with 11 bases remaining between them. The germline V gene encodes CDR1 SGHSA and CDR2 FRNQAP. CDR3 bases read: TGTGCAAGCAGCAAACAGGGTGGCCAAGACACCCAGTAC. Residues: CASSKQGGQDTQY. The complete CDR3 reads CASSKQGGQDTQYF. Combining the CDR3 with reference TRBV16 and TRBJ2-5 gives the whole variable domain NAGVIQTPRHKVTGKGQEATLWCEPISGHSAVFWYRQTIVQGLEFLTYFRNQAPIDDSGMPKERFSAQMPNQSHSTLKIQSTQPQDSAVYLCASSKQGGQDTQYFGPGTRLLVL.

Notes on this clone: Gene labels here are mouse ones. Coverage ceases 1 residue before the CDR3 finishes, and the germline J gene fills in the end. The genes are TRBV26 and TRBJ1-3, with D maybe TRBD1 (5 bases). Germline CDR1 reads KGHPV; CDR2 reads FQNQEV (reference sequence). The CDR3 length is 14 residues. V was shortened by 4 bases and J by 0 bases, with 7 bases between the two germline ends. CDR3 bases read: TGTGCCAGCAGTCCCGGACATTCTGGAAATACGCTCTAT. Its translation is CASSPGHSGNTLY. The whole CDR3 sequence is CASSPGHSGNTLYF.

As for this clone: These gene names are mouse names. Read data end 1 residue before the CDR3 end; the end is taken from the germline J gene. The chain recombines TRBV12-2 with TRBJ2-7; D is undetermined. The CDR3 totals 12 residues. The V gene's germline CDR1 is SGHLS and CDR2 HYDKME. V shed 0 bases and J shed 3 bases, with 5 bases lying between them. The CDR3 DNA, read in part, is TGTGCCAGCTCTCTCCCACTCTATGAACAGTAC. This sequence encodes CASSLPLYEQY. In full, the CDR3 is CASSLPLYEQYF. Drawing the rest from reference TRBV12-2 and TRBJ2-7, the complete variable domain is NSGVVQSPRYIIKGKGERSILKCIPISGHLSVAWYQQTQGQELKFFIQHYDKMERDKGNLPSRFSVQQFDDYHSEMNMSALELEDSAVYFCASSLPLYEQYFGPGTRLTVL.

This clone was observed a few times. Genes here carry mouse names. The same CDR3 also results from other DNA sequences found in this sample. CDR3 DNA (partial): TGTGCCAGCAGTCCGACAGGCTATGAACAGTAC. It codes for CASSPTGYEQY. The CDR3 as a whole reads CASSPTGYEQYF. This chain connects TRBV26 to TRBJ2-7, with a possible D match to TRBD1 (6 bases). Coverage ceases 1 residue before the CDR3 finishes, and the germline J gene fills in the end. The CDR3 is made up of 12 amino acids. CDR1 is KGHPV and CDR2 is FQNQEV in the germline V gene (reference sequence). V gave up 4 bases and J gave up 3 bases, with 7 bases separating them.

Turning to this clone: The germline and genes are mouse ones. The read ends 1 residue early relative to the CDR3; the germline J gene fills the gap. The chain recombines TRBV26 with TRBJ2-1; 10 positions agree with TRBD2. From germline, CDR1 is KGHPV and CDR2 FQNQEV (reference sequence). There are 16 residues in the CDR3. After removal of 6 bases from V and 3 bases from J, the junction contained 8 bases not matched to a gene. The sequenced CDR3 bases are TGTGCCAGCAGCCCTTTGGACTGGGGGTTCTATGCTGAGCAGTTC. It yields the protein CASSPLDWGFYAEQF. The CDR3 in its entirety is CASSPLDWGFYAEQFF.

A remark on this clone: Germline and genes: mouse. The read gets to within 1 residue of the CDR3 end, and the germline J gene fills in the rest. The chain recombines TRBV3 with TRBJ1-1, with D unclear. Trimming shortened V by 0 bases and J by 1 base, and 3 bases separated the two germline ends. The germline V gene has CDR1 SNHLY and CDR2 FYNGKV (reference sequence). The CDR3 spans 13 residues. Partial CDR3 DNA: TGTGCCAGCAGCTTAGCCCTAAACACAGAAGTCTTC. It specifies CASSLALNTEVF. The complete CDR3 sequence is CASSLALNTEVFF.

Turning to this clone: Here the gene names and germline are mouse. The CDR3 end is not reached by the read, which stops 1 residue before it; the germline J gene fills it in. This chain joins TRBV29 and TRBJ2-3; D is possibly TRBD1 (6 bases). V shed 3 bases and J shed 9 bases, with 10 bases lying between them. CDR1 and CDR2 from the germline V gene are MSHET and SYDVDS. The CDR3 sequence is 12 residues long. CDR3 DNA, as far as it was read: TGTGCTAGCAGTTTGGCAGGGGCTACGCTGTAT. Its translation is CASSLAGATLY. The full CDR3 reads CASSLAGATLYF.

In its sample, this clone was seen a few times. Any gene name here is a mouse gene name. The read ends 1 residue before the CDR3 terminus; that terminus is restored from the germline J gene. This chain joins TRBV12-1 and TRBJ2-3, with D perhaps matching TRBD1 (5 bases). This CDR3 is built from 14 residues. Trimming took off 0 bases at V and 1 base at J, with 7 bases between the two ends. In germline, CDR1 is SGHSN, CDR2 HYEKVE. CDR3 DNA, as far as it was read: TGTGCCAGCTCTCTCTCAGGGCGTGCAGAAACGCTGTAT. Amino acid sequence: CASSLSGRAETLY. The full-length CDR3 reads as CASSLSGRAETLYF.

This clone occurred once. The gene names given are mouse names. From the germline J gene comes the end of the CDR3, since the read stops 1 residue before it. J is TRBJ2-5 and V is TRBV3; 8 nucleotides align to TRBD2. This CDR3 comprises 14 residues. V was clipped by 3 bases and J by 4 bases; unmatched bases: 3. Germline V gene data show CDR1 as SNHLY and CDR2 as FYNGKV (reference sequence). Partial CDR3 DNA: TGTGCCAGCAGCTTGGGGGGGCGCAAAGACACCCAGTAC. Residues: CASSLGGRKDTQY. The full-length CDR3 reads as CASSLGGRKDTQYF.

A note on this clone: These gene names are mouse names. The sequenced fragment ends 1 residue before the CDR3 boundary, so the rest is inferred from the germline J gene. V is TRBV26 and J is TRBJ1-1; D is ambiguous. Per the germline V gene, CDR1 is KGHPV and CDR2 is FQNQEV (reference sequence). Trimming removed 0 bases from V and 0 bases from J, with 2 bases in between. The CDR3 is made up of 13 amino acids. CDR3 protein: CASSLSTNTEVFF. The sequenced CDR3 bases are TGTGCCAGCAGTCTGTCCACAAACACAGAAGTCTTC. Full variable domain (remainder filled in from reference TRBV26 and TRBJ1-1): NSKVIQTPRYLVKGQGQKAKMRCIPEKGHPVVFWYQQNKNNEFKFLINFQNQEVLQQIDMTEKRFSAECPSNSPCSLEIQSSEAGDSALYLCASSLSTNTEVFFGKGTRLTVV.

This clone came up once. The listed genes are named as in mouse. The read ends 1 residue shy of where the CDR3 ends; the end is completed using the germline J gene. V and J are TRBV26 and TRBJ2-5; TRBD1 agrees at 10 bases. The CDR3 sequence is 16 residues long. The germline V gene encodes CDR1 KGHPV and CDR2 FQNQEV (reference sequence). J gave up 3 bases and V 3 bases, and 6 bases lay outside the gene matches. CDR3 in amino acids: CASSLRDRGGQDTQYF. The DNA read from the CDR3 is TGTGCCAGCAGTCTCCGGGACAGGGGAGGACAAGACACCCAGTAC.

Turning to this clone: Germline and genes: mouse. The read is 1 residue too short to cover the CDR3 end, so that end is filled in from the germline J gene. This rearrangement joins TRBV26 to TRBJ1-1, with D unresolved. Germline V gene lookup returns CDR1 KGHPV and CDR2 FQNQEV (reference sequence). Deletions cut 4 bases from V and 7 bases from J, with 7 bases between. The CDR3 covers 11 residues. The DNA read from the CDR3 is TGTGCCAGCAGTCCCGACATAGAAGTCTTC. Residues: CASSPDIEVF. The whole CDR3 reads CASSPDIEVFF.

With regard to this clone: The listed genes are named as in mouse. CDR3 loop: CASSLAWGQDTQYF. Partial CDR3 DNA: TGTGCCAGCTCTCTCGCCTGGGGGCAAGACACCCAGTAC. J is TRBJ2-5 and V is TRBV12-1; TRBD2 aligns across 7 bases. Coverage ceases 1 residue before the CDR3 finishes, and the germline J gene fills in the end. J lost 3 bases, V lost 0 bases, and 2 bases had no gene match. The CDR3 contains 14 residues. The germline gives CDR1 SGHSN, CDR2 HYEKVE. Complete variable domain (other parts from reference TRBV12-1 and TRBJ2-5): DSGVVQSPRHIIKEKGGRSVLTCIPISGHSNVVWYQQTLGKELKFLIQHYEKVERDKGFLPSRFSVQQFDDYHSEMNMSALELEDSAMYFCASSLAWGQDTQYFGPGTRLLVL.

Of note for this clone: The genes and germline here are from mouse. The CDR3 goes on 1 residue after the read ends, and that part is filled in from the germline J gene. The genes are TRBV1 and TRBJ2-1; D is unresolved. The CDR3 loop spans 14 amino acids. V lost 1 base and J 2 bases, leaving 6 bases between the germline ends. CDR1 is NSQYPW and CDR2 is LRSPGD in the germline V gene (reference sequence). CDR3 DNA (partial): TGCACCTGCAGTGCAGGGCAGTACTATGCTGAGCAGTTC. It translates to CTCSAGQYYAEQF. From start to end, the CDR3 is CTCSAGQYYAEQFF.

Details on this clone: Mouse gene names apply. From the germline J gene comes the end of the CDR3, since the read stops 1 residue before it. This chain uses TRBV3 with TRBJ1-2; D unclear. The CDR3 has 13 residues. The germline V gene has CDR1 SNHLY and CDR2 FYNGKV (reference sequence). V was shortened by 5 bases and J by 1 base, with 8 bases between the two germline ends. The CDR3 loop is CASSPPGNSDYTF. The CDR3 bases that were read are TGTGCCAGCAGCCCCCCAGGAAACTCCGACTACACC.

In the case of this clone: Germline and genes here are mouse. The DNA ends 1 residue before the CDR3 does, and the rest of the CDR3 is filled in from the germline J gene. The chain recombines TRBV20 with TRBJ1-2, with D unclear. V was clipped by 1 base and J by 0 bases, with 6 bases between them. CDR1 is GFQATS and CDR2 is STVNSAI in the germline V gene. This CDR3 has 13 residues. This CDR3 reads CGARVQTNSDYTF. The part of the CDR3 DNA that was read is TGTGGTGCTAGGGTACAAACAAACTCCGACTACACC.

This clone was picked up a small number of times. Mouse names are used for the genes. The CDR3 goes on 1 residue after the read ends, and that part is filled in from the germline J gene. V and J are TRBV26 and TRBJ1-2, with D perhaps TRBD1 (5 bases). V was clipped by 3 bases and J by 1 base, with 6 bases between them. Germline V lookup: CDR1 KGHPV, CDR2 FQNQEV (reference sequence). This CDR3 comprises 13 residues. CDR3 in amino acids: CASSLGQNSDYTF. The CDR3 bases that were read are TGTGCCAGCAGTCTAGGACAAAACTCCGACTACACC. The variable domain in full, with the rest retrieved from reference TRBV26 and TRBJ1-2, is NSKVIQTPRYLVKGQGQKAKMRCIPEKGHPVVFWYQQNKNNEFKFLINFQNQEVLQQIDMTEKRFSAECPSNSPCSLEIQSSEAGDSALYLCASSLGQNSDYTFGSGTRLLVI.

Remarks on this clone: Mouse gene names and germline throughout. The DNA ends 1 residue before the CDR3 does, and the rest of the CDR3 is filled in from the germline J gene. This chain joins TRBV3 and TRBJ2-4, with 9 bases matching TRBD1. Unmatched junction bases numbered 1, after V lost 4 bases and J lost 5 bases. The V gene's germline CDR1 is SNHLY and CDR2 FYNGKV (reference sequence). This CDR3 spans 13 amino acids. CDR3 sequence: CASSSGQGNTLYF. The DNA read from the CDR3 is TGTGCCAGCAGCTCGGGACAGGGAAACACCTTGTAC.